The 30 T cell receptor beta chains reported below all come from one sample, sequenced in a study of OX40 agonist ivuxolimab in advanced cancers. Profiled with immunoSEQ multiplex PCR; TCRdb holds only in-frame clones, not every one. The sample consists of tens of thousands of clones, 88% of them appearing once. The material was CD4+ or CD8+ T cells sorted from blood, obtained in a trial of the OX40 agonist ivuxolimab. All receptors derive from an adult with an advanced solid tumor such as melanoma, head and neck, liver or kidney cancer.

The chain links TRBV7-3 to TRBJ2-7; the match to TRBD1 covers 8 bases. The CDR3 length is 12 residues. From germline, CDR1 is SGHTA and CDR2 FQGTGA. The J segment lost 6 bases and the V segment lost 6 bases, leaving 4 bases of the junction unmatched. The DNA for the CDR3 is TGTGCCAGCAGTGAAACAGGGGGCGAGCAGTACTTC. This encodes CASSETGGEQYF.

V usage is TRBV6-1 and J usage is TRBJ2-5; 8 positions agree with TRBD1. The junction had 6 bases not matched to a gene; V was cut back by 2 bases and J by 4 bases. Germline V gene data show CDR1 as MNHNS and CDR2 as SASEGT. CDR3 size: 15 residues. The CDR3: CASSEHQGAGETQYF. The CDR3 bases are TGTGCCAGCAGTGAACACCAGGGGGCTGGAGAGACCCAGTACTTC.

The rearrangement joins TRBV5-4 to TRBJ2-4; D perhaps matches TRBD2 (7 bases). This CDR3 contains 13 residues. V lost 9 bases and J lost 7, with 17 bases in between. Per germline, CDR1 SGHNT and CDR2 YYREEE (reference sequence). CDR3 sequence: CATLKRGGNIQYF. The CDR3 DNA follows: TGTGCCACCCTGAAGAGGGGGGGGAACATTCAGTACTTC.

This clone occurred a few times. V is TRBV7-9 and J is TRBJ2-7; D ambiguous. Germline lookup yields CDR1 SEHNR and CDR2 FQNEAQ (reference sequence). V was pared by 1 base and J by 6 bases, with 10 bases between. This CDR3 is 13 amino acids long. DNA of the CDR3: TGTGCCAGCAGCTTAGAGGCCCTCTCCGAGCAGTACTTC. It yields the protein CASSLEALSEQYF.

The chain has TRBV7-2 and TRBJ1-3; D call uncertain. The V end was cut by 4 bases, the J end by 0 bases, with 10 bases between. The CDR3 runs 15 residues. In germline, CDR1 is SGHTA, CDR2 FQGNSA. The CDR3 nucleotides read TGTGCCAGCAGCTATCAATCCTACTCTGGAAACACCATATATTTT. This codes for CASSYQSYSGNTIYF.

Only a few counts were recorded for this clone. The chain recombines TRBV5-1 with TRBJ1-1, with TRBD1 as a possible D gene (5 bases). The CDR3 runs 14 residues. Trimming shortened V by 3 bases and J by 8 bases, and 17 bases separated the two germline ends. From germline, CDR1 is SGHRS and CDR2 YFSETQ. The CDR3 DNA reads TGCGCCAGCAGCTCCGCAGGGTCAAGAGAGGAAGCTTTCTTT. This codes for CASSSAGSREEAFF.

This sequence joins TRBV6-1 and TRBJ1-2, with D uncertain. The ends were cut back, 5 bases at V and 3 bases at J, with 4 bases in the middle. Germline-derived CDR1 and CDR2 are MNHNS and SASEGT. This CDR3 is built from 11 residues. The CDR3 sequence: CASSYDYGYTF. In DNA, the CDR3 is TGTGCCAGCAGTTACGACTATGGCTACACCTTC.

The CDR3 nucleotides are TGTGCCAGCCGCCCGGTGGGTTTAGTAGATACGCAGTATTTT. It codes for CASRPVGLVDTQYF. The chain combines TRBV27 with TRBJ2-3, with D unresolved. This CDR3 spans 14 amino acids. The ends were cut back, 8 bases at V and 5 bases at J, with 17 bases in the middle. Germline V lookup: CDR1 MNHEY, CDR2 SMNVEV (reference sequence).

With regard to this clone: Germline and junction disagree at one end, which may indicate a read error. The V and J genes are TRBV28 and TRBJ2-3, with D tentatively TRBD2 (6 bases). The CDR3 sequence is 13 residues long. The germline CDR1 and CDR2 sequences are MDHEN and SYDVKM. CDR3 amino acids: CASIKPGLSSMDF. The CDR3 DNA is TGTGCCAGCATAAAACCGGGACTTTCCAGTATGGATTTT. Combining the CDR3 with reference TRBV28 and TRBJ2-3 gives the whole variable domain DVKVTQSSRYLVKRTGEKVFLECVQDMDHENMFWYRQDPGLGLRLIYFSYDVKMKEKGDIPEGYSVSREKKERFSLILESASTNQTSMYLCASIKPGLSSMDFGPGTRLTVL.

V is TRBV29-1 and J is TRBJ2-1; D uncertain. Per germline, CDR1 SQVTM and CDR2 ANQGSEA. CDR3 length: 19 residues. Trimming took off 0 bases at V and 0 bases at J, with 21 bases between the two ends. For the CDR3, the DNA is TGCAGCGTTGAAGATCCCAACTACACAGTATTAAGCTCCTACAATGAGCAGTTCTTC. It encodes CSVEDPNYTVLSSYNEQFF.

This clone was seen just once. This rearrangement joins TRBV7-3 to TRBJ2-3; D perhaps matches TRBD2 (5 bases). This CDR3 is 15 amino acids long. Looked up from germline, CDR1 is SGHTA and CDR2 is FQGTGA. With 1 base removed from V and 6 bases from J, the gap between germline ends came to 14 bases. CDR3 in amino acids: CASSLMRAPTDTQYF. CDR3 bases: TGTGCCAGCAGCTTAATGCGGGCCCCCACCGATACGCAGTATTTT.

This rearrangement joins TRBV4-3 to TRBJ2-2; D possibly matches TRBD1 or TRBD2 (5 bases each). The CDR3 contains 15 residues. CDR1 is LGHNA, CDR2 YSLEER, per germline. The V end was cut by 1 base, the J end by 6 bases, with 12 bases between. The CDR3 loop is CASSQGHRGAGELFF. The CDR3 DNA reads TGCGCCAGCAGCCAAGGGCATCGAGGGGCCGGGGAGCTGTTTTTT.

V and J are TRBV5-6 and TRBJ1-3, with D unclear. This CDR3 region has 15 residues. The V gene lost 0 bases and the J gene lost 4 bases, with 11 bases spanning the gap. The V gene's germline CDR1 is SGHDT and CDR2 YYEEEE. The CDR3 here is CASSLVGLEGNTIYF. CDR3 coding DNA: TGTGCCAGCAGCTTGGTCGGGTTGGAAGGAAACACCATATATTTT.

The V and J genes are TRBV5-4 and TRBJ2-7; 8 nucleotides match TRBD2. Germline assignment: CDR1 SGHNT and CDR2 YYREEE (reference sequence). V shed 5 bases, J shed 0 bases, and the junction held 4 bases outside the gene matches. There are 14 residues in the CDR3. Written as DNA, the CDR3 is TGTGCCAGCAGGGAGACTAGCGACTCCTACGAGCAGTACTTC. It codes for CASRETSDSYEQYF.

The rearrangement joins TRBV6-5 to TRBJ1-2; TRBD1 aligns across 7 bases. This CDR3 contains 14 residues. J was trimmed by 1 base and V by 7 bases; bases with no gene match: 6. Germline CDR1 MNHEY, CDR2 SVGAGI. CDR3 residues: CASTPTGLNYGYTF. DNA of the CDR3: TGTGCCAGCACCCCGACAGGGCTTAACTATGGCTACACCTTC.

The V call is TRBV5-5, the J call TRBJ2-2; a possible D gene is TRBD2 (6 bases). The V gene lost 4 bases and the J gene lost 6 bases, with 16 bases spanning the gap. The CDR3 spans 15 residues. Germline V lookup: CDR1 SGHKS, CDR2 YYEKEE (reference sequence). The CDR3: CASSTGTGYAGELFF. The CDR3 DNA reads TGTGCCAGCAGCACTGGGACTGGATACGCCGGGGAGCTGTTTTTT.

This chain joins TRBV5-1 and TRBJ2-5, with D maybe TRBD2 (5 bases). Between the trimmed V and J ends, which lost 1 base and 11 bases, there was a span of 15 bases. This CDR3 contains 13 residues. Germline V gives CDR1 SGHRS, CDR2 YFSETQ. DNA of the CDR3: TGCGCCAGCAGCTTGACATTTCCCTGGGAGCAGTACTTC. Its protein is CASSLTFPWEQYF. The variable domain in full, completed from reference TRBV5-1 and TRBJ2-5, reads KAGVTQTPRYLIKTRGQQVTLSCSPISGHRSVSWYQQTPGQGLQFLFEYFSETQRNKGNFPGRFSGRQFSNSRSEMNVSTLELGDSALYLCASSLTFPWEQYFGPGTRLLVL.

The rearrangement links TRBV4-1 to TRBJ1-2, with 9 bases fitting TRBD1. The CDR3 runs 14 residues. Germline loops: CDR1 MGHRA, CDR2 YSYEKL. With 2 bases clipped from V and 8 bases from J, the junction kept 6 bases outside the gene matches. The CDR3 here is CASSQSQGARGYTF. CDR3 DNA sequence: TGCGCCAGCAGCCAATCACAGGGGGCGCGGGGCTACACCTTC.

Of note for this clone: The junction departs from the called germline gene at one end, perhaps through a read error. The chain carries TRBV7-7 and TRBJ2-5; no reliable D call. CDR1 and CDR2 from the germline V gene are SSHAT and FNYEAQ (reference sequence). The CDR3 length is 13 residues. In DNA, the CDR3 is TGTGCTAGCATCGAACCAGGCGTGGAGACCCAGTACTTC. The encoded protein is CASIEPGVETQYF.

This chain joins TRBV2 and TRBJ1-5; D perhaps matches TRBD1 (5 bases). This CDR3 spans 14 amino acids. Trimming took 3 bases from V and 6 from J, leaving 12 bases between them. Germline V lookup: CDR1 SNHLY, CDR2 FYNNEI. CDR3 region: CASSDRAGFQPQHF. The CDR3 DNA is TGTGCCAGCAGTGACAGGGCAGGGTTTCAGCCCCAGCATTTT. Full variable domain (rest looked up from reference TRBV2 and TRBJ1-5): EPEVTQTPSHQVTQMGQEVILRCVPISNHLYFYWYRQILGQKVEFLVSFYNNEISEKSEIFDDQFSVERPDGSNFTLKIRSTKLEDSAMYFCASSDRAGFQPQHFGDGTRLSIL.

This clone has just one count. This chain uses TRBV29-1 with TRBJ2-2; a possible D gene is TRBD1 (5 bases). Germline CDR1 is SQVTM and CDR2 is ANQGSEA. V was clipped by 3 bases and J by 1 base, with 9 bases between them. The CDR3 contains 14 residues. The CDR3 DNA follows: TGCAGCGTTGATAGTCAGGGGAACACCGGGGAGCTGTTTTTT. Its protein is CSVDSQGNTGELFF.

The chain carries TRBV5-6 and TRBJ1-1; no definite D call. This CDR3 is built from 14 residues. Trimming shortened V by 4 bases and J by 4 bases, and 14 bases separated the two germline ends. CDR1 and CDR2 (germline): SGHDT, YYEEEE. The CDR3 here is CASSLDFSSTEAFF. CDR3 nucleotide sequence: TGTGCCAGCAGCCTGGACTTTAGTAGCACTGAAGCTTTCTTT. Together with reference TRBV5-6 and TRBJ1-1, the CDR3 gives the full variable domain: DAGVTQSPTHLIKTRGQQVTLRCSPKSGHDTVSWYQQALGQGPQFIFQYYEEEERQRGNFPDRFSGHQFPNYSSELNVNALLLGDSALYLCASSLDFSSTEAFFGQGTRLTVV.

This clone was detected only once. The J gene is TRBJ1-2, the V gene TRBV21-1; the listed D gene, TRBD1, was not tested against the DNA. TRBV21-1 is annotated as a pseudogene. This CDR3 has 15 residues. CDR3 loop: CASSLLFERQPDYTF. CDR3 coding DNA: TGTGCCAGCAGTTTACTTTTCGAGAGACAGCCAGACTACACCTTC.

This chain connects TRBV7-2 to TRBJ1-1; D call uncertain. The CDR3 contains 13 residues. V was shortened by 1 base and J by 4 bases, with 7 bases between the two germline ends. Germline values: CDR1 SGHTA, CDR2 FQGNSA. The CDR3, as DNA: TGTGCCAGCAGCTTAGACTCCCCCACTGAAGCTTTCTTT. It specifies CASSLDSPTEAFF.

The chain links TRBV6-1 to TRBJ1-1; 7 positions match TRBD1. The J segment lost 8 bases and the V segment lost 5 bases, leaving 5 bases of the junction unmatched. Germline V CDR1 and CDR2: MNHNS, SASEGT. This CDR3 region has 12 residues. CDR3 bases: TGTGCCAGCAGTCGGACAGGTATGGAAGCTTTCTTT. Encoded protein: CASSRTGMEAFF.

The gene calls are TRBV29-1 and TRBJ1-2, with TRBD1 matching over 8 bases. Trimming at V came to 1 base and at J to 7 bases, leaving 8 bases not matched to a gene. Per the germline V gene, CDR1 is SQVTM and CDR2 is ANQGSEA. There are 14 residues in the CDR3. CDR3 coding DNA: TGCAGCGTTGAAGTAACCCAGGGGGCCAGTGGCTACACCTTC. It codes for CSVEVTQGASGYTF.

This clone showed up many times. This CDR3 is also generated by other DNA sequences in the sample. The V gene is TRBV7-8, the J gene TRBJ2-7, with 7 bases that match TRBD1. Germline loops: CDR1 SGHVS, CDR2 FQNEAQ. There are 14 residues in the CDR3. Trimming took 8 bases from V and 1 from J; bases not matched to a gene: 8. This CDR3 is CASFSGTASYEQYF. The CDR3 bases are TGTGCCAGCTTCTCGGGGACAGCTTCCTACGAGCAGTACTTC.

The rearrangement links TRBV6-1 to TRBJ2-5, with D possibly being TRBD2 (7 bases). V was trimmed by 7 bases and J by 4 bases, leaving 13 bases between them. The CDR3 loop spans 13 amino acids. Germline V gene lookup returns CDR1 MNHNS and CDR2 SASEGT. CDR3 nucleotide sequence: TGTGCCAGCAACGGGGGGCCGGGAGAGACCCAGTACTTC. Translated, it gives CASNGGPGETQYF.

This clone appeared a single time. The chain couples TRBV18 to TRBJ2-3; no reliable D call. The CDR3 is 15 amino acids. The germline V and J ends were trimmed by 3 bases and 0 bases, with 10 bases remaining between them. The germline V gene encodes CDR1 KGHSH and CDR2 LQKENI. The CDR3, as DNA: TGTGCCAGCTCACCCCTACACTCTAGCACAGATACGCAGTATTTT. Translation gives CASSPLHSSTDTQYF.

The chain has TRBV6-5 and TRBJ2-7; D perhaps matches TRBD2 (7 bases). The V gene lost 0 bases and the J gene lost 4 bases, with 13 bases spanning the gap. The CDR3 has 15 amino acids. Germline V gene data show CDR1 as MNHEY and CDR2 as SVGAGI. CDR3 nucleotides: TGTGCCAGCAGTTACTCGTGGAGGGGGGGATACGAGCAGTACTTC. Translation gives CASSYSWRGGYEQYF.